A single sample gave rise to the 28 T cell receptor beta chains below, sequenced in a study of cytomegalovirus exposure and HLA in healthy donors. Use of 60 Vbeta and 13 Jbeta primers characterized the PCR. Clones were read by immunoSEQ multiplex PCR, and TCRdb kept only the in-frame ones, dropping some. This sample has 150,000 to 200,000 clones, with under 9.5% found just once. Sequencing was performed on PBMCs. These receptors all stem from a woman aged 25 to 39 in good health and CMV-seropositive.

This chain uses TRBV30 with TRBJ2-1; D might be TRBD2 (5 bases). V was shortened by 1 base and J by 9 bases, with 19 bases between the two germline ends. The CDR3 sequence is 15 residues long. The germline V gene has CDR1 GTSNPN and CDR2 SVGIG (reference sequence). CDR3 DNA sequence: TGTGCCTGGAGTGAGGCTAGTCGACCCCGGGGTGAGCAGTTCTTC. Protein product: CAWSEASRPRGEQFF.

The chain combines TRBV15 with TRBJ2-5; weak D call: TRBD2 (6 bases). This CDR3 has 15 amino acids. Germline-derived CDR1 and CDR2 are LNHNV and YYDKDF (reference sequence). V shed 1 base and J shed 9 bases, with 18 bases lying between them. This CDR3 reads CATSRAQPSGEAQYF. CDR3 sequence (DNA): TGTGCCACCAGCAGAGCACAGCCCTCCGGGGAGGCCCAGTACTTC. The entire variable domain, with the rest obtained from reference TRBV15 and TRBJ2-5, is as follows: DAMVIQNPRYQVTQFGKPVTLSCSQTLNHNVMYWYQQKSSQAPKLLFHYYDKDFNNEADTPDNFQSRRPNTSFCFLDIRSPGLGDTAMYLCATSRAQPSGEAQYFGPGTRLLVL.

This clone was detected a few times. The chain combines TRBV4-2 with TRBJ2-2, with 7 bases that match TRBD2. The CDR3 extends over 16 amino acids. Germline V CDR1 and CDR2: LGHNA, YNFKEQ. The V gene end was trimmed by 0 bases and the J gene end by 4 bases; junction bases not matched to a gene: 5. CDR3 amino acids: CASSQDDGRSTGELFF. The CDR3, as DNA: TGTGCCAGCAGCCAAGATGACGGGAGGTCCACCGGGGAGCTGTTTTTT.

This clone was counted a few times. V is TRBV5-7 and J is TRBJ2-2; TRBD2 matches at 13 bases. TRBV5-7 is classed as an ORF, of uncertain function. The V and J ends lost 3 bases and 7 bases, in that order; junction bases with no gene match: 6. The length of the CDR3 is 16 residues. DNA for the CDR3: TGTGCCAGCAGCTCGACTAGCGGGAGGTATAACGGGGAGCTGTTTTTT. Protein product: CASSSTSGRYNGELFF.

V and J are TRBV6-1 and TRBJ1-3, with unresolved D. Germline V lookup: CDR1 MNHNS, CDR2 SASEGT. V lost 7 bases and J lost 0, with 13 bases in between. The CDR3 sequence is 15 residues long. CDR3 sequence (DNA): TGTGCCAGCAAGGACGGACTCAACTCTGGAAACACCATATATTTT. Its protein product is CASKDGLNSGNTIYF.

This chain joins TRBV10-3 and TRBJ2-2, with D maybe TRBD1 (6 bases). CDR3 length equals 15 residues. The germline V and J ends were trimmed by 0 bases and 4 bases, with 9 bases remaining between them. The V gene's germline CDR1 is ENHRY and CDR2 SYGVKD. The CDR3 sequence is CAISESDRTTGELFF. CDR3 nucleotides: TGTGCCATCAGTGAGTCCGACAGGACCACCGGGGAGCTGTTTTTT.

Only a few counts were recorded for this clone. V is TRBV6-5 and J is TRBJ1-2, with 8 bases fitting TRBD1. The germline V gene encodes CDR1 MNHEY and CDR2 SVGAGI. The ends lost 4 bases at V and 7 bases at J; junction bases unmatched: 14. This CDR3 is built from 16 residues. CDR3 bases: TGTGCCAGCAGTTTGAACGTCTGGGACAGGATCATTGGCTACACCTTC. The encoded protein is CASSLNVWDRIIGYTF.

This clone has only a few counts. The V gene is TRBV28, the J gene TRBJ1-2, with 7 bases matching TRBD1. There are 15 residues in the CDR3. J gave up 0 bases and V 4 bases, and 5 bases lay outside the gene matches. Germline values: CDR1 MDHEN, CDR2 SYDVKM. The CDR3 loop is CASSSLGGANYGYTF. The CDR3 coding sequence is TGTGCCAGCAGTTCTTTAGGGGGCGCTAACTATGGCTACACCTTC.

This clone was picked up a small number of times. The V and J genes are TRBV29-1 and TRBJ1-1; 7 bases agree with TRBD1. The CDR3 consists of 12 residues. The ends lost 6 bases at V and 3 bases at J; junction bases unmatched: 4. Looked up from germline, CDR1 is SQVTM and CDR2 is ANQGSEA. CDR3: CSVPGQYTEAFF. The CDR3 DNA follows: TGCAGCGTGCCGGGACAGTACACTGAAGCTTTCTTT.

This chain links TRBV27 with TRBJ2-7, with a weak D call TRBD2 (6 bases). Germline V gives CDR1 MNHEY, CDR2 SMNVEV (reference sequence). The CDR3 runs 14 residues. Trimming removed 5 bases at V and 1 base at J, with 12 bases between. Written as DNA, the CDR3 is TGTGCCAGCAGTGCCGGGCGGGGTTCCTACGAGCAGTACTTC. It yields the protein CASSAGRGSYEQYF.

This clone showed up just a few times. The chain joins TRBV9 to TRBJ2-7; 7 bases fit TRBD2. Germline CDR1 reads SGDLS; CDR2 reads YYNGEE. V was clipped by 0 bases and J by 1 base; unmatched bases: 4. The CDR3 contains 15 residues. CDR3 sequence: CASSVGASGSYEQYF. The CDR3, as DNA: TGTGCCAGCAGCGTAGGGGCTAGCGGTTCCTACGAGCAGTACTTC.

The chain carries TRBV9 and TRBJ2-7, with TRBD2 identical over 12 bases. The CDR3 loop spans 18 amino acids. CDR1 SGDLS and CDR2 YYNGEE come from the germline V gene. Losses at the gene ends were 0 bases for V and 2 bases for J; bases not matched to a gene: 9. The CDR3 is CASSVGTGLAGVPYEQYF. The CDR3 coding sequence is TGTGCCAGCAGCGTAGGGACGGGACTAGCGGGCGTCCCCTACGAGCAGTACTTC.

The CDR3 sequence: CASSPRKGPGLVGNEQFF. The CDR3 DNA reads TGTGCCAGCAGCCCCCGTAAAGGACCGGGACTCGTGGGCAATGAGCAGTTCTTC. This chain links TRBV7-7 with TRBJ2-1; perhaps TRBD2 as D (6 bases). The germline V gene encodes CDR1 SSHAT and CDR2 FNYEAQ (reference sequence). The germline V and J ends were trimmed by 5 bases and 6 bases, with 26 bases remaining between them. The CDR3 is made up of 18 amino acids.

This clone was found a few times. The rearrangement joins TRBV30 to TRBJ2-3, with no clear D. V was trimmed by 0 bases and J by 4 bases, leaving 8 bases between them. This CDR3 is 13 amino acids long. Looked up from germline, CDR1 is GTSNPN and CDR2 is SVGIG (reference sequence). Written as DNA, the CDR3 is TGTGCCTGGAGTGTATACATGGCAGATACGCAGTATTTT. Protein sequence: CAWSVYMADTQYF.

This chain joins TRBV15 and TRBJ2-2; D is possibly TRBD2 (6 bases). This CDR3 is built from 15 residues. Trimming took off 3 bases at V and 7 bases at J, with 15 bases between the two ends. CDR1 is LNHNV and CDR2 is YYDKDF in the germline V gene (reference sequence). The CDR3 coding sequence is TGTGCCACCAGCAGTCACGGCGGGGCTGACGGGGAGCTGTTTTTT. Translation: CATSSHGGADGELFF. Full variable domain (missing parts from reference TRBV15 and TRBJ2-2): DAMVIQNPRYQVTQFGKPVTLSCSQTLNHNVMYWYQQKSSQAPKLLFHYYDKDFNNEADTPDNFQSRRPNTSFCFLDIRSPGLGDTAMYLCATSSHGGADGELFFGEGSRLTVL.

The CDR3, as DNA: TGTGCCAGTAGAACGGGCGGGACAGGGGGCTTCTACGAGCAGTACTTC. It encodes CASRTGGTGGFYEQYF. V and J are TRBV19 and TRBJ2-5; TRBD1 aligns across 12 bases. The J call may be incorrect, as the DNA end agrees better with TRBJ2-7. The CDR3 loop spans 16 amino acids. The germline gives CDR1 LNHDA, CDR2 SQIVND (reference sequence).

This clone has a handful of counts. The chain recombines TRBV15 with TRBJ2-2; D not certain. Trimming left V 6 bases short and J 0 bases short, with 11 bases between. The CDR3 has 15 amino acids. From germline, CDR1 is LNHNV and CDR2 YYDKDF (reference sequence). The CDR3 loop is CATRSGRTNTGELFF. CDR3 coding DNA: TGTGCCACCAGATCCGGTAGAACGAACACCGGGGAGCTGTTTTTT.

This clone was seen many times. The V call is TRBV7-9, the J call TRBJ1-1; possible D gene TRBD1, 5 bases. Germline V gene lookup returns CDR1 SEHNR and CDR2 FQNEAQ (reference sequence). CDR3 length: 15 amino acids. The V gene lost 0 bases and the J gene lost 1 base, with 9 bases spanning the gap. CDR3 bases: TGTGCCAGCAGCTTAGCGGGGGGGTGGAACACTGAAGCTTTCTTT. This gives the protein CASSLAGGWNTEAFF.

The count of this clone is one. This chain joins TRBV6-1 and TRBJ1-2, with TRBD1 as a possible D gene (5 bases). The CDR3 loop spans 14 amino acids. CDR1 and CDR2 (germline): MNHNS, SASEGT. V lost 5 bases and J 4 bases, leaving 14 bases between the germline ends. CDR3 region: CASSPTVPSYGYTF. The CDR3 nucleotides read TGTGCCAGCAGTCCGACAGTACCTTCCTATGGCTACACCTTC.

The chain combines TRBV5-6 with TRBJ2-1; 9 bases fit TRBD1. The germline V gene encodes CDR1 SGHDT and CDR2 YYEEEE. There are 16 residues in the CDR3. Losses at the gene ends were 2 bases for V and 12 bases for J; bases not matched to a gene: 15. The CDR3 sequence: CASSFRRDRVVGRQFF. The CDR3 bases are TGTGCCAGCAGCTTCCGCCGGGACAGGGTGGTCGGGAGGCAGTTCTTC.

The table lists this clone with a few counts. V and J are TRBV5-1 and TRBJ1-5, with no clear D. The CDR3 totals 14 residues. The ends were cut back, 0 bases at V and 5 bases at J, with 9 bases in the middle. Germline-derived CDR1 and CDR2 are SGHRS and YFSETQ. Written as DNA, the CDR3 is TGCGCCAGCAGCTTGGTAGGGAGAGATCAGCCCCAGCATTTT. It yields the protein CASSLVGRDQPQHF.

This clone was detected only a few times. V usage is TRBV4-2 and J usage is TRBJ2-1; TRBD2 matches 11 bases. The CDR3 runs to 16 residues. Germline values: CDR1 LGHNA, CDR2 YNFKEQ. With V trimmed by 0 bases and J by 4 bases, 2 bases remained unmatched. This chain's CDR3 is CASSQETSGVYNEQFF. CDR3 DNA: TGTGCCAGCAGCCAAGAGACTAGCGGGGTATACAATGAGCAGTTCTTC.

This clone was detected only a few times. The V call is TRBV7-9, the J call TRBJ1-2; TRBD1 might be the D (6 bases). The CDR3 runs 15 residues. Germline lookup yields CDR1 SEHNR and CDR2 FQNEAQ (reference sequence). With 3 bases removed from V and 8 bases from J, the gap between germline ends came to 19 bases. Written as DNA, the CDR3 is TGTGCCAGCAGCTTGGATTCCGGGACACCAGGAGGCTACACCTTC. Translation: CASSLDSGTPGGYTF.

This rearrangement joins TRBV30 to TRBJ1-1; 10 nucleotides line up with TRBD1. V shed 8 bases and J 8 bases; nucleotides not matched to a gene: 5. The CDR3 is made up of 11 amino acids. From germline, CDR1 is GTSNPN and CDR2 SVGIG (reference sequence). CDR3 in DNA: TGTGCCAGGGACAGGGGTTTGGAAGCTTTCTTT. Its translation: CARDRGLEAFF.

CDR3 in DNA: TGTGCCAGCGGGGAGGACAGGGCAATCTACAATGAGCAGTTCTTC. This encodes CASGEDRAIYNEQFF. The chain combines TRBV2 with TRBJ2-1; TRBD1 aligns across 8 bases. This CDR3 comprises 15 residues. Germline V lookup: CDR1 SNHLY, CDR2 FYNNEI. V shed 8 bases and J 3 bases; nucleotides not matched to a gene: 9. Full variable domain (rest looked up from reference TRBV2 and TRBJ2-1): EPEVTQTPSHQVTQMGQEVILRCVPISNHLYFYWYRQILGQKVEFLVSFYNNEISEKSEIFDDQFSVERPDGSNFTLKIRSTKLEDSAMYFCASGEDRAIYNEQFFGPGTRLTVL.

The J gene is TRBJ2-7, the V gene TRBV25-1; 10 nucleotides agree with TRBD1. Germline V CDR1 and CDR2: MGHDK, SYGVNS. Unmatched junction bases numbered 9, after V lost 4 bases and J lost 0 bases. The CDR3 extends over 17 amino acids. In DNA, the CDR3 is TGTGCCAGCAGTGGAGGAAAGACAGGGGGCGGCTCCTACGAGCAGTACTTC. Its translation: CASSGGKTGGGSYEQYF.

This clone was recorded at least ten times. V is TRBV6-1 and J is TRBJ1-3; weak D call: TRBD1 (5 bases). The CDR3 contains 16 residues. CDR1 MNHNS and CDR2 SASEGT come from the germline V gene. Trimming removed 1 base from V and 6 bases from J, with 16 bases in between. The CDR3 spells CASSEGWTNGKNTIYF. CDR3 DNA: TGTGCCAGCAGTGAAGGTTGGACAAATGGAAAAAACACCATATATTTT.

This clone has only a few counts. The V and J genes are TRBV29-1 and TRBJ2-4; D is unresolved. The V gene lost 1 base and the J gene lost 3 bases, with 7 bases spanning the gap. The CDR3 spans 13 residues. Germline lookup yields CDR1 SQVTM and CDR2 ANQGSEA. The CDR3 spells CSVEVTLKNIQYF. The DNA of the CDR3 is TGCAGCGTTGAAGTGACACTCAAAAACATTCAGTACTTC.